The 13 T cell receptor beta chains reported below all come from one sample, sequenced in a study of post-analysis software for immune sequencing data (dated by TCRdb to about 2015). The full study reports these points: Roughly 5 TRBV segments, including TRBV5-6, TRBV5-1 and TRBV20-1, were significantly more frequent in patients than controls.

Receptor libraries were prepared by PCR. The sequencer listed for this sample is Illumina HiSeq 2500. To reduce PCR and sequencing biases, unique molecular identifiers were built into the TCR beta cDNA libraries. TCRdb took the public reads, trimmed them with fastp at Q25, ran MiXCR for clone calling and kept in-frame beta chains. Under each unique CDR3 protein, matching rows form one entry showing the most common genes and DNA. This sample holds about 810,000 distinct CDR3 sequences; about 57% were observed only once. The top ten clones comprise roughly 4.4% of the sample. These receptors' antigens are unknown. What was sequenced was blood. The receptors stem from a girl aged 5-17 years with multiple sclerosis.

The genes are TRBV5-1 and TRBJ2-3; D remains unclear. The V gene lost 0 bases and the J gene lost 4 bases, with 12 bases spanning the gap. CDR3 length: 15 amino acids. Germline assignment: CDR1 SGHRS and CDR2 YFSETQ. CDR3 DNA sequence: TGCGCCAGCAGCTTGGGGGCCCAGAGAGCAGATACGCAGTATTTT. Its translation: CASSLGAQRADTQYF.

The CDR3, as DNA: TGCAGCGTTACTAGCGCCATCTCCTACGAGCAGTACTTC. Encoded protein: CSVTSAISYEQYF. V gene TRBV29-1 combines with J gene TRBJ2-7; TRBD2 matches at 7 bases. V gave up 5 bases and J gave up 0 bases; unmatched junction bases: 4. The germline gives CDR1 SQVTM, CDR2 ANQGSEA. This CDR3 comprises 13 residues.

The DNA of the CDR3 is TGTGCCAGCAGTTACTCGGGGTCCAACACTGAAGCTTTCTTT. This encodes CASSYSGSNTEAFF. The genes are TRBV6-5 and TRBJ1-1; no reliable D call. V was cut by 0 bases and J by 2 bases, with 7 bases left in between. Germline CDR1 and CDR2: MNHEY and SVGAGI. This CDR3 comprises 14 residues.

The CDR3 here is CAISALPTRGGRAEETQYF. In DNA, the CDR3 is TGTGCCATCAGTGCCCTGCCTACGAGAGGCGGGAGGGCCGAAGAGACCCAGTACTTC. The chain couples TRBV10-3 to TRBJ2-5; 9 bases line up with TRBD2. V dropped 4 bases and J dropped 3; count of bases not matched to a gene: 18. This CDR3 comprises 19 residues. Germline CDR1 reads ENHRY; CDR2 reads SYGVKD.

The chain uses TRBV4-2 and TRBJ2-1, with TRBD2 matching 8 bases. There are 15 residues in the CDR3. Germline loops: CDR1 LGHNA, CDR2 YNFKEQ. The V and J ends lost 1 base and 5 bases, in that order; junction bases with no gene match: 4. The chain's CDR3 is CASSQAPGRDNEQFF. The CDR3 DNA sequence: TGTGCCAGCAGCCAAGCCCCCGGGAGGGACAATGAGCAGTTCTTC.

A word on this clonotype: One end of the junction varies from germline; a read error may be responsible. The chain couples TRBV29-1 to TRBJ1-2; D may be TRBD1 (5 bases). The CDR3 has 13 residues. CDR1 is SQVTM, CDR2 ANQGSEA, per germline. CDR3 DNA sequence: TGCAACGTTCACGACAGTTCTAACTATGGCTACACCTTC. Protein: CNVHDSSNYGYTF.

The table lists this clonotype with a count of one. J is TRBJ2-7 and V is TRBV7-2; 7 nucleotides agree with TRBD2. The CDR3 has 16 amino acids. With 1 base clipped from V and 3 bases from J, the junction kept 9 bases outside the gene matches. Germline assignment: CDR1 SGHTA and CDR2 FQGNSA. Here the CDR3 reads CASSLESLAGVYEQYF. Here the CDR3 DNA reads TGTGCCAGCAGCTTAGAGTCGTTGGCGGGAGTCTACGAGCAGTACTTC.

This clonotype turned up a few times. Here the CDR3 DNA reads TGTGCCAGCATTCAATATTTGGGGGACAATCAGCCCCAGCATTTT. It yields the protein CASIQYLGDNQPQHF. The V call is TRBV6-1, the J call TRBJ1-5, with D perhaps matching TRBD1 (5 bases). The CDR3 length is 15 residues. Germline-derived CDR1 and CDR2 are MNHNS and SASEGT. V was trimmed by 7 bases and J by 3 bases, leaving 16 bases between them.

The V call is TRBV12-3 or TRBV12-4, the J call TRBJ2-7; 7 bases map to TRBD1. The CDR3 consists of 15 residues. J was trimmed by 0 bases and V by 0 bases; bases with no gene match: 2. The CDR3 DNA follows: TGTGCCAGCAGTTTAGCAGACAGGGCCTCCTACGAGCAGTACTTC. Its protein product is CASSLADRASYEQYF.

This clonotype was seen a handful of times. The CDR3 region is CASRSLRLVGTGPSGANVLTF. The CDR3 region has the DNA TGTGCCAGCAGGAGTTTACGCCTAGTCGGGACAGGCCCATCTGGGGCCAACGTCCTGACTTTC. The chain carries TRBV28 and TRBJ2-6; 8 bases map to TRBD1. The CDR3 is 21 residues long. The germline V gene has CDR1 MDHEN and CDR2 SYDVKM. J was trimmed by 1 base and V by 6 bases; bases with no gene match: 20.

In this sample, this clonotype turned up once. The chain combines TRBV25-1 with TRBJ2-1; 16 bases fit TRBD2. CDR3 size: 18 residues. Germline V gives CDR1 MGHDK, CDR2 SYGVNS. V lost 6 bases, J lost 9 bases, and 14 bases stayed unmatched. In DNA, the CDR3 is TGTGCCAGCAGCGCCTGGCGCGGGACTAGCGGGAGGGCCGGTGAGCAGTTCTTC. This translates into CASSAWRGTSGRAGEQFF.

V and J are TRBV7-9 and TRBJ1-2, with a tentative D call TRBD1 (5 bases). Germline CDR1 and CDR2: SEHNR and FQNEAQ (reference sequence). Between the trimmed V and J ends, which lost 5 bases and 8 bases, there was a span of 12 bases. CDR3 length: 12 residues. The CDR3 region has the DNA TGTGCCAGCAGCCTTGGGGACCAGGGCTACACCTTC. Protein sequence: CASSLGDQGYTF.

CDR3 protein: CSARPTGQHNEQFF. In DNA, the CDR3 is TGCAGTGCTAGACCGACAGGGCAACACAATGAGCAGTTCTTC. The chain links TRBV20-1 to TRBJ2-1, with 7 bases fitting TRBD1. The CDR3 runs 14 residues. With V trimmed by 2 bases and J by 5 bases, 6 bases remained unmatched. Germline CDR1 is DFQATT and CDR2 is SNEGSKA (reference sequence).